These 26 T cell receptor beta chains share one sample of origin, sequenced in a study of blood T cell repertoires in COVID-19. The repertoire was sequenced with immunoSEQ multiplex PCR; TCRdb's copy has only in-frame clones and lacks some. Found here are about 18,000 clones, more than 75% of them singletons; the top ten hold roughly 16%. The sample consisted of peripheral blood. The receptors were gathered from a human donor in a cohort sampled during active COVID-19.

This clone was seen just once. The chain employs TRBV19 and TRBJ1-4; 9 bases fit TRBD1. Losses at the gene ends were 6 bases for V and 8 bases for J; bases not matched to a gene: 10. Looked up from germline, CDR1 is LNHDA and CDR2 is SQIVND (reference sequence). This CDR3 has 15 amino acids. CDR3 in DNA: TGTGCCAGTAGCAAAAGGGGACAGGGAGAGGAAAAACTGTTTTTT. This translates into CASSKRGQGEEKLFF.

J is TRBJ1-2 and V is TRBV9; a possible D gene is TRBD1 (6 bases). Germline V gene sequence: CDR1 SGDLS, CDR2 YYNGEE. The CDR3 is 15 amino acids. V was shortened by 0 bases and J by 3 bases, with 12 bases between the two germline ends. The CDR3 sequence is CASSVGAGADYGYTF. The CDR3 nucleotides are TGTGCCAGCAGCGTAGGGGCGGGGGCGGACTATGGCTACACCTTC. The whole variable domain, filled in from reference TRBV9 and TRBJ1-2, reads DSGVTQTPKHLITATGQRVTLRCSPRSGDLSVYWYQQSLDQGLQFLIQYYNGEERAKGNILERFSAQQFPDLHSELNLSSLELGDSALYFCASSVGAGADYGYTFGSGTRLTVV.

The CDR3 protein is CASRNLQGTGEQYF. DNA of the CDR3: TGCGCCAGCAGAAACCTACAGGGGACGGGCGAGCAGTACTTC. This sequence joins TRBV5-1 and TRBJ2-7; 7 nucleotides agree with TRBD1. This CDR3 comprises 14 residues. CDR1 and CDR2 (germline): SGHRS, YFSETQ. Trimming took 5 bases from V and 6 from J; bases not matched to a gene: 11. The whole variable domain, filled in from reference TRBV5-1 and TRBJ2-7, reads KAGVTQTPRYLIKTRGQQVTLSCSPISGHRSVSWYQQTPGQGLQFLFEYFSETQRNKGNFPGRFSGRQFSNSRSEMNVSTLELGDSALYLCASRNLQGTGEQYFGPGTRLTVT.

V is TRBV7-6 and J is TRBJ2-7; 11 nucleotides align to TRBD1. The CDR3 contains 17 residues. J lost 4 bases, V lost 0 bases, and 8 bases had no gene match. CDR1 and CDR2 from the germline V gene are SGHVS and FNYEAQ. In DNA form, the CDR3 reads TGTGCCAGCAGCTTAGCGGGGACAGGGGGACTCATTTACGAGCAGTACTTC. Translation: CASSLAGTGGLIYEQYF.

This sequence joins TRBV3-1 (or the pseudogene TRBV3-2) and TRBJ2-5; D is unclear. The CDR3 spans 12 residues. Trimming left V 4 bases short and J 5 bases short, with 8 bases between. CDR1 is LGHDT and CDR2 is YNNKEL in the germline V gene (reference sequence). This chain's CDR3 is CASSPNVETQYF. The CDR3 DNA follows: TGTGCCAGCAGCCCAAATGTGGAGACCCAGTACTTC.

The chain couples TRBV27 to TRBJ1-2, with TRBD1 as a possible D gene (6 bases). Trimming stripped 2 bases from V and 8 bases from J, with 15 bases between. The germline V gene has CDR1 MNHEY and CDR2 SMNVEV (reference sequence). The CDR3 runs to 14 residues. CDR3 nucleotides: TGTGCCAGCAGTTTAAACAGGGCTGTGTACGGCTACACCTTC. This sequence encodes CASSLNRAVYGYTF.

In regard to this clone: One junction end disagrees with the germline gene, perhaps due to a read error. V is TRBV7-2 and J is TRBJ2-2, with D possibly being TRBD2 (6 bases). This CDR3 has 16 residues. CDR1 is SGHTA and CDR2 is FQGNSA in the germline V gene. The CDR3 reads CASSFGGGREHRGAVF. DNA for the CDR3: TGTGCCAGCAGCTTCGGGGGAGGCCGCGAACACCGGGGAGCTGTTTTT.

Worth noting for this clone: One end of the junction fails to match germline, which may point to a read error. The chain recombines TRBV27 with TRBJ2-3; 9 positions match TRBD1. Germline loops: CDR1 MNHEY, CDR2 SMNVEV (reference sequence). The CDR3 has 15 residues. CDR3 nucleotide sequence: TGTGCCCGCAGAAGGAGGGGACAGGGATCGTATACGCAGTATTTT. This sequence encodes CARRRRGQGSYTQYF.

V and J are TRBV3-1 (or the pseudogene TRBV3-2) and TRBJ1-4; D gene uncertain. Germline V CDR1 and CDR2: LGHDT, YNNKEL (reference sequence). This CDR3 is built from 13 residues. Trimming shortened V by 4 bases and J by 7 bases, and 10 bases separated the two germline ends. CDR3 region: CASSPLGVEKLFF. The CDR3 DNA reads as TGTGCCAGCAGCCCCCTCGGGGTTGAAAAACTGTTTTTT.

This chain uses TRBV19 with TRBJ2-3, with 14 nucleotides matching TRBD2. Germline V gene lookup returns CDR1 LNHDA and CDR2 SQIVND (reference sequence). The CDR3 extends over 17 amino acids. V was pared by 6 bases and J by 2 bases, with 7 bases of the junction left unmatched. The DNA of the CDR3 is TGTGCCAGTAGGGATCCGGGACTAGCGGGGGTCACAGATACGCAGTATTTT. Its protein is CASRDPGLAGVTDTQYF. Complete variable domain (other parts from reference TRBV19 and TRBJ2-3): DGGITQSPKYLFRKEGQNVTLSCEQNLNHDAMYWYRQDPGQGLRLIYYSQIVNDFQKGDIAEGYSVSREKKESFPLTVTSAQKNPTAFYLCASRDPGLAGVTDTQYFGPGTRLTVL.

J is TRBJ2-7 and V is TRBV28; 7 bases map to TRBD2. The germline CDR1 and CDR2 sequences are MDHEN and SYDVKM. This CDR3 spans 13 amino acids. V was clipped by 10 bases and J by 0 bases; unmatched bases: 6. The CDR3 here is CATLRGSSYEQYF. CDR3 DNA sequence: TGTGCCACTTTGCGGGGGAGCTCCTACGAGCAGTACTTC.

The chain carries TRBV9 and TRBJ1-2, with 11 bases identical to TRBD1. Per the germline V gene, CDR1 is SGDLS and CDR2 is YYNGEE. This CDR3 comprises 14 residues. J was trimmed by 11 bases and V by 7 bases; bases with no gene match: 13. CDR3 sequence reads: CASGPRTGGLEYTF. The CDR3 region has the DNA TGTGCCAGCGGCCCTCGGACAGGGGGCTTAGAGTACACCTTC. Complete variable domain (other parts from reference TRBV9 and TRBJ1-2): DSGVTQTPKHLITATGQRVTLRCSPRSGDLSVYWYQQSLDQGLQFLIQYYNGEERAKGNILERFSAQQFPDLHSELNLSSLELGDSALYFCASGPRTGGLEYTFGSGTRLTVV.

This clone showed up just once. Here the CDR3 DNA reads TGCGCCAGCATCCCCACAAGAGGGATATTCCAAGAGAACACTGAAGCTTTCTTT. It specifies CASIPTRGIFQENTEAFF. This rearrangement joins TRBV23-1 to TRBJ1-1, with no clear D. TRBV23-1 is designated an ORF whose function remains uncertain. The germline V and J ends were trimmed by 7 bases and 1 base, with 25 bases remaining between them. This CDR3 contains 18 residues.

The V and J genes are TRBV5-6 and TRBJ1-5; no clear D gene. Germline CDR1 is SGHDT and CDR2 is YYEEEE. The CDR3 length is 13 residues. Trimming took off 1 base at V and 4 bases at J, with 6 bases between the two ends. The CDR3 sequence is CASSLRVNQPQHF. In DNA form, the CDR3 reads TGTGCCAGCAGCTTGAGAGTTAATCAGCCCCAGCATTTT.

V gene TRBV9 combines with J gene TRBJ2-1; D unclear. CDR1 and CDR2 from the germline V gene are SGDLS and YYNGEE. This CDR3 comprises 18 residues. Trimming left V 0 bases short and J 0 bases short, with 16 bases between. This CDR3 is CASSVGVGPHSSYNEQFF. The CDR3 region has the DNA TGTGCCAGCAGCGTAGGGGTAGGCCCCCACAGCTCCTACAATGAGCAGTTCTTC.

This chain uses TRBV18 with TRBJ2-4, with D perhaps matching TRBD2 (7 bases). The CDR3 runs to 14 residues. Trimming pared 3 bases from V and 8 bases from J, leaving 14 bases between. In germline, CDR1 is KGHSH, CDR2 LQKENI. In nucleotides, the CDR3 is TGTGCCAGCTCACCCCCGGGGGGCTGGTACATTCAGTACTTC. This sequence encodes CASSPPGGWYIQYF.

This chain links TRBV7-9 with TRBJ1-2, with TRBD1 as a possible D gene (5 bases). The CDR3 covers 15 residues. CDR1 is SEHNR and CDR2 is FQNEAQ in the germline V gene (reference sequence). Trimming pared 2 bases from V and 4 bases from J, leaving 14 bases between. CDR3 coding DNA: TGTGCCAGCAGCTTAATTCCAGGGTCATTCTATGGCTACACCTTC. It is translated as CASSLIPGSFYGYTF. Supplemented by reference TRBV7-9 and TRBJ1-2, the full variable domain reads DTGVSQNPRHKITKRGQNVTFRCDPISEHNRLYWYRQTLGQGPEFLTYFQNEAQLEKSRLLSDRFSAERPKGSFSTLEIQRTEQGDSAMYLCASSLIPGSFYGYTFGSGTRLTVV.

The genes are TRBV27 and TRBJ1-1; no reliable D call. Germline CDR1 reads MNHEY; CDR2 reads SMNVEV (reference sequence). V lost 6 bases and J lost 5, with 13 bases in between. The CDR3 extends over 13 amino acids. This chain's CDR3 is CASSPTLQTEAFF. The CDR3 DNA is TGTGCCAGCAGCCCGACCCTACAGACTGAAGCTTTCTTT.

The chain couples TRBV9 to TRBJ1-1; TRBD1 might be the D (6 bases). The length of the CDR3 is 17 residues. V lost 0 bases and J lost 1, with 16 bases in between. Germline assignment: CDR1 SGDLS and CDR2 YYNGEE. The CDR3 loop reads CASSVDPPTGTNTEAFF. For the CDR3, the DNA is TGTGCCAGCAGCGTAGATCCCCCCACAGGGACGAACACTGAAGCTTTCTTT. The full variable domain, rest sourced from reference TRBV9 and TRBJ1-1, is DSGVTQTPKHLITATGQRVTLRCSPRSGDLSVYWYQQSLDQGLQFLIQYYNGEERAKGNILERFSAQQFPDLHSELNLSSLELGDSALYFCASSVDPPTGTNTEAFFGQGTRLTVV.

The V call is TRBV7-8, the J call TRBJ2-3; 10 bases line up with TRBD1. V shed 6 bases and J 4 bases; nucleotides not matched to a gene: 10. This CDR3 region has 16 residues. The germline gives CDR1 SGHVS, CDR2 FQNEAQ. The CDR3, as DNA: TGTGCCAGCAGACCAGGGGACAGGGGACCCGCAGATACGCAGTATTTT. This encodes CASRPGDRGPADTQYF.

The CDR3 spells CASSYSRGLAGYYEQYF. Here the CDR3 DNA reads TGTGCCAGCAGTTACTCGAGGGGACTAGCGGGATATTACGAGCAGTACTTC. The rearrangement joins TRBV6-2 or TRBV6-3 to TRBJ2-7; 13 nucleotides match TRBD2. CDR3 size: 17 residues. Germline-derived CDR1 and CDR2 are MNHEY and SVGEGT. The V gene end was trimmed by 0 bases and the J gene end by 4 bases; junction bases not matched to a gene: 6.

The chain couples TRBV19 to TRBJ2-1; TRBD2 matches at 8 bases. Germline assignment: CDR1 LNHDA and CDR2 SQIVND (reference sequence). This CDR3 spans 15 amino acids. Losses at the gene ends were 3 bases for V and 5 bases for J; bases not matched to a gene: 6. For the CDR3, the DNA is TGTGCCAGTAGTATCCTAGCGGGTGATAACAATGAGCAGTTCTTC. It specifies CASSILAGDNNEQFF.

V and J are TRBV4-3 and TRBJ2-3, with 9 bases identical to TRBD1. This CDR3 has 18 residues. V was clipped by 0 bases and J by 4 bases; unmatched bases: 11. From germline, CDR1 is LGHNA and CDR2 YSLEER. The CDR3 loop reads CASSQDSGWGQGADTQYF. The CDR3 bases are TGCGCCAGCAGCCAAGATAGTGGGTGGGGACAGGGTGCAGATACGCAGTATTTT.

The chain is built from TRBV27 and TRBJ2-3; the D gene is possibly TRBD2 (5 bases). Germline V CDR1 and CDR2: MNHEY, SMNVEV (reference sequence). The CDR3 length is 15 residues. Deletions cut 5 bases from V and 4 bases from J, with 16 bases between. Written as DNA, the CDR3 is TGTGCCAGCAGTCGGCCGGCTAGCAGCGCAGATACGCAGTATTTT. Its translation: CASSRPASSADTQYF.

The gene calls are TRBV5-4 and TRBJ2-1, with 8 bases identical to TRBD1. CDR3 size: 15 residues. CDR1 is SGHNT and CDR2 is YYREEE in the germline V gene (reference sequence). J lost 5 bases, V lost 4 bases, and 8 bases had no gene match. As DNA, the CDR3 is TGTGCCAGCAGCGGAGGACAGGGTCGACACAATGAGCAGTTCTTC. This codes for CASSGGQGRHNEQFF.

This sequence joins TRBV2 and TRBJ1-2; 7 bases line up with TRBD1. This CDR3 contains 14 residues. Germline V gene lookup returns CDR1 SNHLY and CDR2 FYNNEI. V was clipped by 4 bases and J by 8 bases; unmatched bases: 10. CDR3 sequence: CASSVDREVGGYTF. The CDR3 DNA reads TGTGCCAGCAGTGTAGACAGGGAAGTAGGGGGCTACACCTTC. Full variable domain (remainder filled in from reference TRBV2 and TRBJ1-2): EPEVTQTPSHQVTQMGQEVILRCVPISNHLYFYWYRQILGQKVEFLVSFYNNEISEKSEIFDDQFSVERPDGSNFTLKIRSTKLEDSAMYFCASSVDREVGGYTFGSGTRLTVV.